The 31 T cell receptor beta chains given below trace back to one sample, sequenced in a study of shared clonotypes between healthy human individuals (TCRdb year 2020). The method was the immunoSEQ multiplex PCR assay. TCRdb took over this immuneACCESS table, retaining in-frame rearrangements with V and J assigned. Such tables are incomplete; in checked studies, under half of the missing clones stem from an unresolved V gene, and the remainder is unexplained. The sample records about 2.4 million clones, roughly 93% of which are singletons. Approximately 0.36% of the sample belongs to the ten largest clones. The sequencing input was naive CD4+ T cells from PBMCs. The sample's cell subset or site label, in plain terms: CD45RA+ positively selected. These receptors were obtained from a man aged 18 to 35 in good health. Some clones in this sample may be carry-over from other donors' samples.

The chain joins TRBV21-1 to TRBJ2-7; TRBD2 was called by the table and not checked on the DNA. TRBV21-1 is a pseudogene segment. This CDR3 is built from 15 residues. CDR3 region: CASSSSPSGAYEQYF. DNA for the CDR3: TGTGCCAGCAGCAGCTCCCCCTCGGGAGCCTACGAGCAGTACTTC.

Turning to this clone: The identical CDR3 is also encoded by other nucleotide sequences in the sample. The V gene is TRBV6-5, the J gene TRBJ2-7, with TRBD1 identical over 10 bases. The V gene end was trimmed by 6 bases and the J gene end by 1 base; junction bases not matched to a gene: 6. The CDR3 consists of 15 residues. The germline V gene encodes CDR1 MNHEY and CDR2 SVGAGI. CDR3 sequence: CASRWDRGSSYEQYF. The DNA of the CDR3 is TGTGCCAGCAGGTGGGACAGGGGCTCATCCTACGAGCAGTACTTC.

In the case of this clone: The identical CDR3 is also encoded by other nucleotide sequences in the sample. The V and J genes are TRBV7-8 and TRBJ1-1; no definite D call. The CDR3 runs 13 residues. Germline assignment: CDR1 SGHVS and CDR2 FQNEAQ. Trimming took off 3 bases at V and 0 bases at J, with 5 bases between the two ends. The CDR3 coding sequence is TGTGCCAGCAGCTTTGCTATGAACACTGAAGCTTTCTTT. Protein sequence: CASSFAMNTEAFF.

The chain couples TRBV7-3 to TRBJ2-5; D unresolved. The CDR3 runs to 13 residues. The germline gives CDR1 SGHTA, CDR2 FQGTGA. V was pared by 3 bases and J by 4 bases, with 9 bases between. As DNA, the CDR3 is TGTGCCAGCAGCTTCGGGCCTAGAGAGACCCAGTACTTC. Translated, it gives CASSFGPRETQYF.

The chain has TRBV6-1 and TRBJ1-2, with D hard to call. From germline, CDR1 is MNHNS and CDR2 SASEGT. The CDR3 covers 13 residues. With 2 bases removed from V and 5 bases from J, the gap between germline ends came to 9 bases. This CDR3 reads CASSEQVVYGYTF. DNA of the CDR3: TGTGCCAGCAGTGAACAGGTGGTTTATGGCTACACCTTC.

CDR3 coding DNA: TGTGCCAGCAGCCCCTCGCGGGGCCGTGCCACAGATACGCAGTATTTT. Translation: CASSPSRGRATDTQYF. This sequence joins TRBV7-2 and TRBJ2-3; tentative D call: TRBD2 (6 bases). V lost 5 bases to trimming and J lost 2 bases, with 17 bases between them. CDR3 length: 16 residues. CDR1 and CDR2 from the germline V gene are SGHTA and FQGNSA.

A word on this clone: The sample carries other DNA sequences with the same CDR3. The CDR3 here is CASSLARDDEQFF. The DNA of the CDR3 is TGTGCCAGCAGCTTAGCCCGGGACGATGAGCAGTTCTTC. The chain employs TRBV7-2 and TRBJ2-1; D may be TRBD1 or TRBD2 (5 bases each). The length of the CDR3 is 13 residues. The germline V gene has CDR1 SGHTA and CDR2 FQGNSA. V was pared by 0 bases and J by 8 bases, with 8 bases between.

The gene calls are TRBV6-1 and TRBJ2-5; D possibly uses TRBD1 or TRBD2 (5 bases each). Between the trimmed V and J ends, which lost 6 bases and 1 base, there was a span of 15 bases. This CDR3 region has 15 residues. Germline CDR1 MNHNS, CDR2 SASEGT. The CDR3 region has the DNA TGTGCCAGCAGCCCCATGGTGGGACCCCAAGAGACCCAGTACTTC. Protein product: CASSPMVGPQETQYF.

The genes are TRBV15 and TRBJ2-7; possible D gene TRBD1, 7 bases. Trimming removed 3 bases at V and 6 bases at J, with 15 bases between. The CDR3 is 14 amino acids. Germline CDR1 is LNHNV and CDR2 is YYDKDF (reference sequence). The CDR3 sequence is CATSSYQGGSEQYF. The CDR3 nucleotides are TGTGCCACCAGCAGCTATCAGGGGGGATCCGAGCAGTACTTC.

J is TRBJ2-5 and V is TRBV5-4; D might be TRBD1 (6 bases). CDR3 size: 15 residues. Per germline, CDR1 SGHNT and CDR2 YYREEE (reference sequence). The V end lost 2 bases, the J end lost 5 bases, and 16 bases lay between the germline ends. The CDR3 region is CASSLGAGVLETQYF. CDR3 DNA sequence: TGTGCCAGCAGCTTAGGGGCAGGGGTGTTGGAGACCCAGTACTTC.

V usage is TRBV2 and J usage is TRBJ2-3, with a tentative D call TRBD2 (5 bases). V was shortened by 4 bases and J by 1 base, with 9 bases between the two germline ends. Per germline, CDR1 SNHLY and CDR2 FYNNEI. The CDR3 consists of 14 residues. The CDR3 DNA is TGTGCCAGCAGTGTGCCCGGGGGCACAGATACGCAGTATTTT. As protein: CASSVPGGTDTQYF.

In its sample, this clone was seen once. The gene calls are TRBV4-1 and TRBJ1-2; D remains unclear. Germline V gives CDR1 MGHRA, CDR2 YSYEKL. There are 15 residues in the CDR3. Trimming stripped 0 bases from V and 3 bases from J, with 11 bases between. This CDR3 is CASSQETSRYYGYTF. DNA of the CDR3: TGCGCCAGCAGCCAAGAGACATCCCGCTACTATGGCTACACCTTC.

Regarding this clone: The sample contains more than one DNA sequence encoding this CDR3. This chain joins TRBV2 and TRBJ2-2; weak D call: TRBD2 (5 bases). Germline V gives CDR1 SNHLY, CDR2 FYNNEI. V was pared by 4 bases and J by 2 bases, with 8 bases between. CDR3 length: 14 residues. The CDR3 sequence is CASSVEGNTGELFF. For the CDR3, the DNA is TGTGCCAGCAGTGTTGAGGGAAACACCGGGGAGCTGTTTTTT.

The chain has TRBV28 and TRBJ1-1; TRBD1 agrees at 7 bases. This CDR3 is built from 16 residues. The V segment lost 5 bases and the J segment 4 bases; nucleotides outside the gene matches: 13. Germline V lookup: CDR1 MDHEN, CDR2 SYDVKM. CDR3 nucleotide sequence: TGTGCCAGCAGTCAAGGGACAGTTCTCATGAGCACTGAAGCTTTCTTT. Translation gives CASSQGTVLMSTEAFF.

CDR3 sequence: CASRSLQGYNEQFF. The CDR3 DNA reads as TGTGCCAGCAGGAGCCTCCAGGGTTACAATGAGCAGTTCTTC. The chain uses TRBV2 and TRBJ2-1; TRBD1 is a possible D gene (5 bases). Germline assignment: CDR1 SNHLY and CDR2 FYNNEI. This CDR3 spans 14 amino acids. Trimming shortened V by 6 bases and J by 4 bases, and 13 bases separated the two germline ends.

CDR3 coding DNA: TGTGCCAGCGGCTCATTCGGGTCCTTCTATGGCTACACCTTC. Its translation is CASGSFGSFYGYTF. This chain connects TRBV27 to TRBJ1-2; D is unresolved. The V gene's germline CDR1 is MNHEY and CDR2 SMNVEV (reference sequence). The V end was cut by 8 bases, the J end by 4 bases, with 17 bases between. The CDR3 has 14 amino acids.

The chain is built from TRBV2 and TRBJ2-7, with 8 bases fitting TRBD1. Germline CDR1 and CDR2: SNHLY and FYNNEI. Trimming at V came to 5 bases and at J to 6 bases, leaving 3 bases not matched to a gene. CDR3 length: 12 amino acids. The CDR3 region is CASSQQGGEQYF. In DNA, the CDR3 is TGTGCCAGCAGTCAACAGGGGGGCGAGCAGTACTTC. The full variable domain, completed using reference TRBV2 and TRBJ2-7, is EPEVTQTPSHQVTQMGQEVILRCVPISNHLYFYWYRQILGQKVEFLVSFYNNEISEKSEIFDDQFSVERPDGSNFTLKIRSTKLEDSAMYFCASSQQGGEQYFGPGTRLTVT.

The J gene is TRBJ2-7, the V gene TRBV7-3, with 7 bases matching TRBD2. This CDR3 region has 14 residues. The V gene end was trimmed by 2 bases and the J gene end by 6 bases; junction bases not matched to a gene: 7. Germline-derived CDR1 and CDR2 are SGHTA and FQGTGA. Here the CDR3 reads CASSLSGGLGEQYF. Written as DNA, the CDR3 is TGTGCCAGCAGCTTATCGGGAGGCCTGGGCGAGCAGTACTTC. Supplemented by reference TRBV7-3 and TRBJ2-7, the full variable domain reads GAGVSQTPSNKVTEKGKYVELRCDPISGHTALYWYRQSLGQGPEFLIYFQGTGAADDSGLPNDRFFAVRPEGSVSTLKIQRTERGDSAVYLCASSLSGGLGEQYFGPGTRLTVT.

The V gene is TRBV5-1, the J gene TRBJ2-7; TRBD1 agrees at 9 bases. The V and J ends lost 3 bases and 4 bases, in that order; junction bases with no gene match: 8. The CDR3 has 15 amino acids. CDR1 and CDR2 from the germline V gene are SGHRS and YFSETQ. Here the CDR3 DNA reads TGCGCCAGCAGCTCTAACCCGGGACAGGGATACGAGCAGTACTTC. Protein product: CASSSNPGQGYEQYF.

This chain links TRBV28 with TRBJ2-7; D is uncertain. Germline values: CDR1 MDHEN, CDR2 SYDVKM. The CDR3 has 15 amino acids. Deletions cut 6 bases from V and 0 bases from J, with 15 bases between. The CDR3: CASSTAQVSSYEQYF. As DNA, the CDR3 is TGTGCCAGCAGCACGGCGCAGGTTAGCTCCTACGAGCAGTACTTC.

The chain is built from TRBV5-1 and TRBJ2-7; 8 bases line up with TRBD1. Trimming removed 3 bases from V and 5 bases from J; junction bases left unmatched: 10. This CDR3 contains 15 residues. Germline assignment: CDR1 SGHRS and CDR2 YFSETQ. CDR3 amino acids: CASSSTGDPSNEQYF. CDR3 coding DNA: TGCGCCAGCAGCTCGACAGGGGACCCCTCGAACGAGCAGTACTTC.

Remarks on this clone: The same CDR3 also results from other DNA sequences found in this sample. This chain joins TRBV28 and TRBJ2-3; D is perhaps TRBD1 or TRBD2 (5 bases each). V lost 2 bases, J lost 2 bases, and 8 bases lay in between. This CDR3 comprises 14 residues. Germline CDR1 and CDR2: MDHEN and SYDVKM. CDR3 in amino acids: CASSLAGTTDTQYF. The CDR3 coding sequence is TGTGCCAGCAGTTTAGCAGGGACCACAGATACGCAGTATTTT.

V gene TRBV5-4 combines with J gene TRBJ1-5; TRBD1 matches at 7 bases. The length of the CDR3 is 15 residues. With 0 bases clipped from V and 6 bases from J, the junction kept 6 bases outside the gene matches. Germline-derived CDR1 and CDR2 are SGHNT and YYREEE (reference sequence). In DNA form, the CDR3 reads TGTGCCAGCAGCTTGGACCCGGGACAGAGTCAGCCCCAGCATTTT. Translated, it gives CASSLDPGQSQPQHF.

This sequence joins TRBV5-4 and TRBJ2-2; the D is unclear. Germline values: CDR1 SGHNT, CDR2 YYREEE (reference sequence). The ends were cut back, 2 bases at V and 0 bases at J, with 8 bases in the middle. This CDR3 comprises 15 residues. CDR3 coding DNA: TGTGCCAGCAGCTTCTCAGGCGCGAACACCGGGGAGCTGTTTTTT. This sequence encodes CASSFSGANTGELFF.

The chain links TRBV7-9 to TRBJ2-7; 8 bases map to TRBD1. CDR3 size: 15 residues. The ends lost 4 bases at V and 5 bases at J; junction bases unmatched: 10. Germline-derived CDR1 and CDR2 are SEHNR and FQNEAQ (reference sequence). Here the CDR3 reads CASSYPGQGRHEQYF. The CDR3, as DNA: TGTGCCAGCAGCTACCCCGGACAGGGTCGCCACGAGCAGTACTTC.

The chain joins TRBV30 to TRBJ2-5, with 9 bases lining up with TRBD2. CDR1 GTSNPN and CDR2 SVGIG come from the germline V gene (reference sequence). The CDR3 covers 14 residues. V shed 5 bases, J shed 3 bases, and the junction held 7 bases outside the gene matches. CDR3 sequence reads: CAWGPGLAEETQYF. The CDR3 DNA reads TGTGCCTGGGGACCGGGACTAGCAGAAGAGACCCAGTACTTC.

The rearrangement uses TRBV9 and TRBJ2-1; either TRBD1 or TRBD2 may fit D (6 bases each). The CDR3 runs 16 residues. With 1 base removed from V and 4 bases from J, the gap between germline ends came to 15 bases. Germline V CDR1 and CDR2: SGDLS, YYNGEE. The chain's CDR3 is CASSVRGEHSYNEQFF. CDR3 DNA sequence: TGTGCCAGCAGCGTAAGGGGGGAACATTCATACAATGAGCAGTTCTTC.

The V and J genes are TRBV6-6 and TRBJ2-1; D uncertain. The CDR3 covers 15 residues. The germline gives CDR1 MNHNY, CDR2 SVGAGI (reference sequence). V was cut by 2 bases and J by 4 bases, with 12 bases left in between. Here the CDR3 reads CASSYGHPTYNEQFF. In DNA form, the CDR3 reads TGTGCCAGCAGTTACGGCCATCCTACATACAATGAGCAGTTCTTC.

The V and J genes are TRBV7-2 and TRBJ1-2; a possible D gene is TRBD1 (5 bases). The V gene lost 6 bases and the J gene lost 8 bases, with 19 bases spanning the gap. The CDR3 sequence is 14 residues long. From germline, CDR1 is SGHTA and CDR2 FQGNSA. Written as DNA, the CDR3 is TGTGCCAGCAGGCCGACTACAGGAATTTCGGGCTACACCTTC. Protein sequence: CASRPTTGISGYTF. The complete variable domain, with remaining parts taken from reference TRBV7-2 and TRBJ1-2, reads GAGVSQSPSNKVTEKGKDVELRCDPISGHTALYWYRQSLGQGLEFLIYFQGNSAPDKSGLPSDRFSAERTGGSVSTLTIQRTQQEDSAVYLCASRPTTGISGYTFGSGTRLTVV.

About this clone itself: Additional DNA sequences in this sample encode the identical CDR3. V and J are TRBV5-1 and TRBJ2-1, with 10 positions matching TRBD2. The CDR3 is 16 residues long. V dropped 0 bases and J dropped 4; count of bases not matched to a gene: 4. CDR1 SGHRS and CDR2 YFSETQ come from the germline V gene. The CDR3 nucleotides read TGCGCCAGCAGCTTGGGCCTAGCGGGAGTTTACAATGAGCAGTTCTTC. It encodes CASSLGLAGVYNEQFF.

The rearrangement joins TRBV7-8 to TRBJ1-1; 8 nucleotides agree with TRBD1. With 7 bases clipped from V and 1 base from J, the junction kept 11 bases outside the gene matches. The CDR3 covers 16 residues. CDR1 and CDR2 from the germline V gene are SGHVS and FQNEAQ. The DNA of the CDR3 is TGTGCCAGCACCAAAGCCCGGACAGGGTGGAACACTGAAGCTTTCTTT. As protein: CASTKARTGWNTEAFF.